A selection of T cell receptor beta chains follows, all from one sample in a study of Graves' ophthalmopathy and Graves' hyperthyroidism. One entry per CDR3 protein, called by TCRdb with MiXCR from the multiplex PCR reads. The table has hundreds of thousands of distinct CDR3 sequences, 13% to 15% seen once. Source material: blood. All receptors come from a woman in her 30s with Graves' ophthalmopathy. Both conserved end residues are part of each CDR3. D genes are given only for firm matches. Rows give clone size only sometimes, using once, few, many, or a class for an expanded clone.

d_gene,j_gene,v_gene,abundance,CDR3nt,CDR3aa
-,TRBJ1-2,TRBV6-1,-,TGTGCCAGCACGTCCCCGGGACCCTATTATGGCTACACCTTC,CASTSPGPYYGYTF
TRBD1,TRBJ2-5,TRBV9,many,TGTGCCAGCAGCCCCCGTCCCGGGACAGGGGGCCAAGAGACCCAGTACTTC,CASSPRPGTGGQETQYF
-,TRBJ1-2,TRBV12-3/TRBV12-4,many,TGTGCCAGCAGTACTGCATATGGCTACACCTTC,CASSTAYGYTF
-,TRBJ1-2,TRBV12-3/TRBV12-4,many,TGCGCCAGCAGCCCCGGGGGTGGCTACACCTTC,CASSPGGGYTF
-,TRBJ1-5,TRBV30,many,TGTGCCTGGAGTCCTCGCAGGGGCTCACTTAGCAATCAGCCCCAGCATTTT,CAWSPRRGSLSNQPQHF
TRBD1,TRBJ2-7,TRBV7-6,many,TGTGCCAGCAGCTTAGAACCGGGACAGGGACCTTACGAGCAGTACTTC,CASSLEPGQGPYEQYF
-,TRBJ2-7,TRBV5-1,few,TGCGCCAGCAGCCAGGACGGCCTATTTGCCTACGAGCAGTACTTC,CASSQDGLFAYEQYF
-,TRBJ1-2,TRBV5-1,few,TGCGCCAGCAGCTTGGCCGACGTTAACTATGGCTACACCTTC,CASSLADVNYGYTF
-,TRBJ2-2,TRBV12-3/TRBV12-4,-,TGTGCCAGCCCACGGAGAGAGAACACCGGGGAGCTGTTTTTT,CASPRRENTGELFF
TRBD2,TRBJ2-7,TRBV7-9,-,TGTGCCAGCAGCTTCGGGACTAGCGGGGGGTTGACCTACGAGCAGTACTTC,CASSFGTSGGLTYEQYF
TRBD2,TRBJ2-7,TRBV28,once,TGTGCCAGCAGTACAACCGGGAGGACCTACGAGCAGTACTTC,CASSTTGRTYEQYF
TRBD1,TRBJ2-2,TRBV2,many,TGTGCCAGCAGGCTAAGACAGGGAGATGCCGGGGAGCTGTTTTTT,CASRLRQGDAGELFF
-,TRBJ1-6,TRBV28,-,TGTGCCAGCAAAGGGGCTGGCTATAATTCACCCCTCCACTTT,CASKGAGYNSPLHF
-,TRBJ1-2,TRBV28,-,TGTGCCAGCAGTCACATAGAGGCCGACTTC,CASSHIEADF
-,TRBJ1-1,TRBV12-3/TRBV12-4,many,TGTGCCAGCAGTCTGTTGCAGCAGAACACTGAAGCTTTCTTT,CASSLLQQNTEAFF
-,TRBJ1-1,TRBV11-2,few,TGTGCCAGCAGCCCCGTTCCTCGCACTGAAGCTTTCTTT,CASSPVPRTEAFF
-,TRBJ2-3,TRBV20-1,few,TGCAGTGCTAGTCACGGGGCGCGTAACACAGATACGCAGTATTTT,CSASHGARNTDTQYF
-,TRBJ1-2,TRBV9,many,TGTGCCAGCAGCGTAGAAGCCGCGTTTGGCGGGGACTATGGCTACACCTTC,CASSVEAAFGGDYGYTF
-,TRBJ1-3,TRBV10-2,many,TGCGCCACGCAAATCGGACCGGGACGTACGGGAAACACCATATATTTT,CATQIGPGRTGNTIYF
TRBD1,TRBJ1-2,TRBV27,many,TGTGCCAGCAGTTTCCATGACAGGGGGCGCGATGGCTACACCTTC,CASSFHDRGRDGYTF
TRBD2,TRBJ2-7,TRBV12-3/TRBV12-4,many,TGTGCCAGCAGTCCCATCCGGGGGGTCTACGAGCAGTACTTC,CASSPIRGVYEQYF
-,TRBJ2-7,TRBV19,many,TGTGCCAGTAGTATAGCTGGGAAATTTTACGAGCAGTACTTC,CASSIAGKFYEQYF